These T cell receptor beta chains were read from a single sample in a study of blood T cells in healthy people across ages. TCRdb called the 5' RACE reads again in MiXCR, with one record for every CDR3 protein. The sample includes under 1,000,000 distinct CDR3 sequences, around 34% of them seen just once. The material sequenced was blood. The source of these receptors is a man aged 18-30 years in good health. Both conserved end residues are part of each CDR3. The order of the fields is J gene, V gene, D gene, CDR3 protein. The D gene is left open where the match is weak.

j_gene: TRBJ2-5; v_gene: TRBV5-1; d_gene: TRBD2; CDR3aa: CASSPGTTHQETQYF
j_gene: TRBJ1-4; v_gene: TRBV20-1; d_gene: -; CDR3aa: CSTREGVMGEKLFF
j_gene: TRBJ1-5; v_gene: TRBV7-2; d_gene: -; CDR3aa: CASSLVPDGQPQHF
j_gene: TRBJ1-5; v_gene: TRBV20-1; d_gene: TRBD1; CDR3aa: CSASPGQGADQPQHF
j_gene: TRBJ1-1; v_gene: TRBV7-2; d_gene: TRBD1; CDR3aa: CASSADREEDTEAFF
j_gene: TRBJ2-5; v_gene: TRBV14; d_gene: -; CDR3aa: CASSQVTGHETQYF
j_gene: TRBJ1-4; v_gene: TRBV6-6; d_gene: TRBD1; CDR3aa: CASSHGQGANEKLFF
j_gene: TRBJ2-6; v_gene: TRBV21-1; d_gene: -; CDR3aa: CASSKALSSRGALSGANVLTF
j_gene: TRBJ2-1; v_gene: TRBV29-1; d_gene: TRBD2; CDR3aa: CSVEDASGARSYNEQFF
j_gene: TRBJ1-6; v_gene: TRBV7-9; d_gene: -; CDR3aa: CANSPDRLRTPLHF
j_gene: TRBJ1-1; v_gene: TRBV6-2/TRBV6-3; d_gene: -; CDR3aa: CASSPTGGIEAFF
j_gene: TRBJ1-1; v_gene: TRBV5-1; d_gene: -; CDR3aa: CASSPGVQLLNTEAFF
j_gene: TRBJ1-1; v_gene: TRBV20-1; d_gene: TRBD1; CDR3aa: CSADPGDREAFF
j_gene: TRBJ1-5; v_gene: TRBV12-3/TRBV12-4; d_gene: TRBD1; CDR3aa: CASRAGQGVQPQHF
j_gene: TRBJ1-1; v_gene: TRBV12-3/TRBV12-4; d_gene: -; CDR3aa: CASSLHRASGTEAFF
j_gene: TRBJ1-5; v_gene: TRBV4-3; d_gene: -; CDR3aa: CASSREAGGRQPQHF
j_gene: TRBJ2-1; v_gene: TRBV12-3/TRBV12-4; d_gene: -; CDR3aa: CASSGITGNYNEQFF
j_gene: TRBJ2-3; v_gene: TRBV12-3/TRBV12-4; d_gene: -; CDR3aa: CASSLTRAGRRSTDTQYF
j_gene: TRBJ2-3; v_gene: TRBV3-1; d_gene: -; CDR3aa: CASSQEPGAGESTDTQYF
j_gene: TRBJ1-2; v_gene: TRBV11-1; d_gene: -; CDR3aa: CASSPKPGGTTGNYGYTF
j_gene: TRBJ1-1; v_gene: TRBV7-8; d_gene: TRBD1; CDR3aa: CAGSRDRVPPPEAFF
j_gene: TRBJ1-2; v_gene: TRBV4-3; d_gene: -; CDR3aa: CASSQARTDYGYTF
j_gene: TRBJ2-5; v_gene: TRBV20-1; d_gene: -; CDR3aa: CSAPQGIGYQETQYF
j_gene: TRBJ2-1; v_gene: TRBV25-1; d_gene: -; CDR3aa: CASSDPGRWYNEQFF
j_gene: TRBJ2-3; v_gene: TRBV4-3; d_gene: -; CDR3aa: CASSQARTRVTDTQYF
j_gene: TRBJ1-5; v_gene: TRBV20-1; d_gene: TRBD1; CDR3aa: CSAGGTGFNQPQHF
j_gene: TRBJ2-3; v_gene: TRBV12-3/TRBV12-4; d_gene: TRBD1; CDR3aa: CASSSAGTGWIDTQYF
j_gene: TRBJ1-5; v_gene: TRBV3-1; d_gene: -; CDR3aa: CASSYGEGGNQPQHF
j_gene: TRBJ2-7; v_gene: TRBV5-1; d_gene: TRBD1; CDR3aa: CASSFGTGGARSSYEQYF
j_gene: TRBJ1-4; v_gene: TRBV4-2; d_gene: -; CDR3aa: CASSQAPVGSGEKLFF
j_gene: TRBJ2-1; v_gene: TRBV28; d_gene: -; CDR3aa: CASRPLGGGPTYNEQFF
j_gene: TRBJ1-1; v_gene: TRBV7-2; d_gene: -; CDR3aa: CASSYTQGTEAFF
j_gene: TRBJ2-7; v_gene: TRBV20-1; d_gene: -; CDR3aa: CSAIHRFSYEQYF
j_gene: TRBJ2-3; v_gene: TRBV5-6; d_gene: TRBD2; CDR3aa: CTSSFGSGGSTDTQYF
j_gene: TRBJ2-1; v_gene: TRBV6-5; d_gene: -; CDR3aa: CASSYAMATNEQFF
j_gene: TRBJ2-1; v_gene: TRBV11-3; d_gene: TRBD2; CDR3aa: CAGSSGLADYNEQFF
j_gene: TRBJ1-1; v_gene: TRBV4-3; d_gene: TRBD1; CDR3aa: CASSQWRQGNTEAFF
j_gene: -; v_gene: TRBV28; d_gene: -; CDR3aa: CASSPHSGYNEQYF
j_gene: TRBJ1-5; v_gene: TRBV12-3/TRBV12-4; d_gene: -; CDR3aa: CASSFGGENQPQHF
j_gene: TRBJ2-2; v_gene: TRBV7-3; d_gene: -; CDR3aa: CASSLNSRSLVPGELFF
j_gene: TRBJ2-7; v_gene: TRBV7-9; d_gene: TRBD1; CDR3aa: CASSLWGGTGSYEQYF
j_gene: TRBJ2-3; v_gene: TRBV9; d_gene: -; CDR3aa: CASSVHLQGSTGTQYF
j_gene: TRBJ2-1; v_gene: TRBV20-1; d_gene: TRBD2; CDR3aa: CSASPPGLAGDEQFF
j_gene: TRBJ2-5; v_gene: TRBV7-2; d_gene: -; CDR3aa: CASSLSGAQETQYF
j_gene: TRBJ1-1; v_gene: TRBV10-3; d_gene: TRBD1; CDR3aa: CAISTGEGTEAFF
j_gene: TRBJ2-5; v_gene: TRBV20-1; d_gene: -; CDR3aa: CSANRDTSKETQYF
j_gene: TRBJ2-3; v_gene: TRBV2; d_gene: -; CDR3aa: CASLKGLSTDTQYF
j_gene: TRBJ1-2; v_gene: TRBV4-1; d_gene: TRBD1; CDR3aa: CASSQPSRQGARYGYTF
j_gene: TRBJ2-1; v_gene: TRBV12-3/TRBV12-4; d_gene: TRBD1; CDR3aa: CASSSRTGRHEQFF
j_gene: TRBJ1-5; v_gene: TRBV28; d_gene: TRBD1; CDR3aa: CASSFMGVQGAYSNQPQHF
j_gene: TRBJ1-5; v_gene: TRBV20-1; d_gene: -; CDR3aa: CSASVRQGNQPQHF
j_gene: TRBJ1-4; v_gene: TRBV27; d_gene: -; CDR3aa: CASSLFGGSDEKLFF
j_gene: TRBJ2-1; v_gene: TRBV6-5; d_gene: -; CDR3aa: CASSYRAGRYNEQFF